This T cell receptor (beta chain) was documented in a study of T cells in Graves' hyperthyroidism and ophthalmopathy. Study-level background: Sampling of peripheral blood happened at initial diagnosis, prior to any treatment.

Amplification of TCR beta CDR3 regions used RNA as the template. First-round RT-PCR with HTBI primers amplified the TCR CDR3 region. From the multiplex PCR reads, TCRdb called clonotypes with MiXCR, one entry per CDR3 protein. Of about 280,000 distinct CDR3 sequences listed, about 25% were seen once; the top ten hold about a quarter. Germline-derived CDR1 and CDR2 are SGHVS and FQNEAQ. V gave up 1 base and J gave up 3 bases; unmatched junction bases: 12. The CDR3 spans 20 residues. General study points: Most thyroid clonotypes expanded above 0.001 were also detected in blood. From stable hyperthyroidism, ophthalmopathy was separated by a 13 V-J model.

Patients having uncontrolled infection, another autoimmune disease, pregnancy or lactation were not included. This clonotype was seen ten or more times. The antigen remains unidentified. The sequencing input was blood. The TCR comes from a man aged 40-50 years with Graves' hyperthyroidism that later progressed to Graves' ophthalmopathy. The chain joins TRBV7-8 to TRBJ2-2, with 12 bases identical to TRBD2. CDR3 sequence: CASSLDASGRALFDTGELFF. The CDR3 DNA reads TGTGCCAGCAGCTTAGACGCTAGCGGGAGGGCCCTCTTCGACACCGGGGAGCTGTTTTTT.